This T cell receptor (beta chain) was profiled in a study of cytomegalovirus exposure and HLA in healthy donors. Study observations and caveats: Indistinguishability led to the exclusion of some V segments, TRBV6-2 and TRBV6-3 included. The study flagged about 150 TCR beta chains as cytomegalovirus-associated. Highly shared variants forming one cluster were likely a sequencing artifact.

Germline lookup yields CDR1 SGHTA and CDR2 FQGNSA. The CDR3 extends over 13 amino acids. Trimming took 5 bases from V and 12 from J; bases not matched to a gene: 10. The PCR made use of 60 Vbeta and 13 Jbeta primers. Clones were sequenced by immunoSEQ multiplex PCR, and TCRdb holds only the in-frame ones, with some missing. The sample lists approximately 100,000 clones; roughly three quarters were seen once. With regard to this clone: Its antigen remains unknown.

V and J are TRBV7-2 and TRBJ2-4; 7 bases align to TRBD1. Sequencing used PBMCs. The TCR originated in a female donor in good health and CMV-seropositive. The CDR3, as DNA: TGTGCCAGCAGCACTAACAGGGGAGACAGTCAGTACTTC. Its protein product is CASSTNRGDSQYF.